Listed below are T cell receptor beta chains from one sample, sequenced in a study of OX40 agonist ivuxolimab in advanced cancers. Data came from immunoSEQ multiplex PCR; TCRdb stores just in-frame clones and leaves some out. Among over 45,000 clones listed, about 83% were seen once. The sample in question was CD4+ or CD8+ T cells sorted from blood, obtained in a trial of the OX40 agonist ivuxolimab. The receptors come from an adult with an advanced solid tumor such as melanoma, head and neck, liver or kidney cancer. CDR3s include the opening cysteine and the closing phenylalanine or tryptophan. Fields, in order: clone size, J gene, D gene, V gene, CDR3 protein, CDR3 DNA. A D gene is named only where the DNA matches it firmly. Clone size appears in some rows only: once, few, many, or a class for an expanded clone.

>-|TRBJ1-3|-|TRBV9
CASSPQGSGNTIYF
TGTGCCAGCAGCCCCCAGGGAAGTGGAAACACCATATATTTT
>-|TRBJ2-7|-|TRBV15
CATSRGLNYEQYF
TGTGCCACCAGCAGAGGACTTAACTACGAGCAGTACTTC
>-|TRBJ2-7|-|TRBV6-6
CASSYSGAAYEQYF
TGTGCCAGCAGTTACTCCGGTGCAGCCTACGAGCAGTACTTC
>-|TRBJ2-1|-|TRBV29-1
CSANRYYSYNEQFF
TGCAGCGCCAACAGGTACTATTCCTACAATGAGCAGTTCTTC
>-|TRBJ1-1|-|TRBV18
CASSEGLNTEAFF
TGTGCCAGCTCTGAAGGATTGAACACTGAAGCTTTCTTT
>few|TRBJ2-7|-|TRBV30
CAWTSDSYEQYF
TGTGCCTGGACCTCGGACAGCTACGAGCAGTACTTC
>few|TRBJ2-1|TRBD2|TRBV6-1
CASSWTSGNEQFF
TGTGCCAGCAGTTGGACTAGCGGCAATGAGCAGTTCTTC
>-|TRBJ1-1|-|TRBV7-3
CASSFGANTEAFF
TGTGCCAGCAGCTTTGGGGCCAACACTGAAGCTTTCTTT
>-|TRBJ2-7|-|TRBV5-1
CASSLGPGKDYEQYF
TGCGCCAGCAGCTTGGGGCCGGGGAAGGACTACGAGCAGTACTTC
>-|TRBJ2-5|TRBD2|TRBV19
CASSRRGGVQETQYF
TGTGCCAGTAGTCGGCGCGGGGGGGTCCAAGAGACCCAGTACTTC
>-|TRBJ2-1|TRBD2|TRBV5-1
CASSFISGRQYNEQFF
TGCGCCAGCAGCTTTATCAGCGGGAGGCAGTACAATGAGCAGTTCTTC
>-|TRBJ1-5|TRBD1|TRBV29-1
CSVRTGGEWDQPQHF
TGCAGCGTACGGACAGGGGGCGAGTGGGATCAGCCCCAGCATTTT
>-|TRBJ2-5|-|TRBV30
CAWSVLSGETQYF
TGTGCCTGGAGTGTATTGTCGGGAGAGACCCAGTACTTC
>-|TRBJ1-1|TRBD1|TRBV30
CAWSVPRTGGRGTEAFF
TGTGCCTGGAGTGTACCAAGGACAGGGGGTCGTGGCACTGAAGCTTTCTTT